Each of the 12 T cell receptor beta chains below was sequenced from the same sample in a study of blood T cell repertoires in COVID-19. TCRdb's table, derived via immunoSEQ multiplex PCR, lists solely in-frame clones and lacks some. The data show 150,000 to 200,000 clones, with roughly three quarters seen just once and roughly 17% held by the top ten. The source material was PBMCs or T cells enriched from blood (not recorded which). The receptors were sampled from a woman between 50 and 59 years old with acute COVID-19.

The V gene is TRBV5-1, the J gene TRBJ1-4; D is unresolved. The V end lost 0 bases, the J end lost 7 bases, and 16 bases lay between the germline ends. Germline values: CDR1 SGHRS, CDR2 YFSETQ. The CDR3 covers 16 residues. CDR3 sequence (DNA): TGCGCCAGCAGCTTGGGCGCCCCGGGAGAGAGTGAAAAACTGTTTTTT. The encoded protein is CASSLGAPGESEKLFF. Using reference TRBV5-1 and TRBJ1-4 for the parts outside the CDR3, the full variable domain is KAGVTQTPRYLIKTRGQQVTLSCSPISGHRSVSWYQQTPGQGLQFLFEYFSETQRNKGNFPGRFSGRQFSNSRSEMNVSTLELGDSALYLCASSLGAPGESEKLFFGSGTQLSVL.

J is TRBJ2-5 and V is TRBV19; D is ambiguous. The germline V and J ends were trimmed by 5 bases and 4 bases, with 5 bases remaining between them. This CDR3 region has 11 residues. From germline, CDR1 is LNHDA and CDR2 SQIVND (reference sequence). The CDR3 here is CASSERETQYF. The CDR3, as DNA: TGTGCCAGTAGTGAGAGAGAGACCCAGTACTTC. The variable domain in full, completed from reference TRBV19 and TRBJ2-5, reads DGGITQSPKYLFRKEGQNVTLSCEQNLNHDAMYWYRQDPGQGLRLIYYSQIVNDFQKGDIAEGYSVSREKKESFPLTVTSAQKNPTAFYLCASSERETQYFGPGTRLLVL.

This clone was seen only a few times. The chain joins TRBV11-2 to TRBJ2-2; 9 positions agree with TRBD1. The V gene's germline CDR1 is SGHAT and CDR2 FQNNGV. Germline trimming cut 5 bases from V and 6 bases from J; bases unmatched to any gene: 1. The CDR3 has 13 amino acids. The CDR3 region is CASSGQGSGELFF. In DNA, the CDR3 is TGTGCCAGCAGCGGACAGGGGTCCGGGGAGCTGTTTTTT.

The chain combines TRBV7-9 with TRBJ1-1; perhaps TRBD1 as D (5 bases). The CDR3 contains 13 residues. Germline V gene lookup returns CDR1 SEHNR and CDR2 FQNEAQ (reference sequence). Trimming took off 3 bases at V and 5 bases at J, with 10 bases between the two ends. CDR3 coding DNA: TGTGCCAGCAGCTTCGACAGTCGGACTGAAGCTTTCTTT. Its protein is CASSFDSRTEAFF.

The chain joins TRBV14 to TRBJ2-1; D remains ambiguous. CDR3 length: 12 amino acids. Trimming left V 4 bases short and J 2 bases short, with 3 bases between. Germline V gene sequence: CDR1 SGHDN, CDR2 FVKESK. For the CDR3, the DNA is TGTGCCAGCAGCCTTACCTACAATGAGCAGTTCTTC. Its translation: CASSLTYNEQFF.

This clone was counted between two and nine times. The chain recombines TRBV28 with TRBJ2-7, with 8 nucleotides matching TRBD2. Looked up from germline, CDR1 is MDHEN and CDR2 is SYDVKM. V shed 8 bases, J shed 2 bases, and the junction held 14 bases outside the gene matches. The CDR3 has 16 amino acids. CDR3 DNA: TGTGCCAGCCAGGGTGGGTCTGCGGGGGGCGCCTACGAGCAGTACGTC. Residues: CASQGGSAGGAYEQYV.

V gene TRBV25-1 combines with J gene TRBJ2-1, with 7 nucleotides matching TRBD1. CDR1 and CDR2 (germline): MGHDK, SYGVNS. The CDR3 runs to 15 residues. Trimming removed 6 bases from V and 4 bases from J; junction bases left unmatched: 9. The CDR3 protein is CASSLRDSFYNEQFF. The CDR3, as DNA: TGTGCCAGCAGCCTCCGGGACAGCTTTTACAATGAGCAGTTCTTC.

The chain has TRBV29-1 and TRBJ2-5; D is perhaps TRBD2 (7 bases). The germline gives CDR1 SQVTM, CDR2 ANQGSEA. The CDR3 covers 15 residues. V dropped 7 bases and J dropped 2 bases, with 20 bases sitting between them. The CDR3 coding sequence is TGCAGCGCGAGGGGGGGTCGGGGGAGGCAAGAGACCCAGTACTTC. It specifies CSARGGRGRQETQYF.

The chain recombines TRBV7-2 with TRBJ1-1, with a weak D call TRBD1 (5 bases). V gave up 6 bases and J gave up 0 bases, with 8 bases separating them. Germline V gene sequence: CDR1 SGHTA, CDR2 FQGNSA. The CDR3 contains 13 residues. CDR3 loop: CASRATVNTEAFF. The DNA for the CDR3 is TGTGCCAGCAGAGCGACAGTGAACACTGAAGCTTTCTTT.

V is TRBV6-2 or TRBV6-3 and J is TRBJ1-4; 8 positions match TRBD1. CDR3 length equals 19 residues. CDR1 MNHEY and CDR2 SVGEGT come from the germline V gene. Losses at the gene ends were 1 base for V and 8 bases for J; bases not matched to a gene: 18. CDR3 sequence: CASSYLLSGQASIREKLFF. As DNA, the CDR3 is TGTGCCAGCAGTTACTTACTATCGGGACAGGCGAGCATCCGAGAAAAACTGTTTTTT.

The chain employs TRBV28 and TRBJ1-4; 8 bases agree with TRBD1. This CDR3 region has 16 residues. Germline V gene data show CDR1 as MDHEN and CDR2 as SYDVKM. J lost 4 bases, V lost 0 bases, and 4 bases had no gene match. The CDR3 DNA is TGTGCCAGCAGTTTATGGACAGGGGATGATAATGAAAAACTGTTTTTT. Translation gives CASSLWTGDDNEKLFF.

For this clone: Relative to the germline gene, one junction end is altered; a read error may explain this. The rearrangement joins TRBV7-9 to TRBJ1-1, with a tentative D call TRBD1 (5 bases). CDR1 is SEHNR and CDR2 is FQNEAQ in the germline V gene (reference sequence). The CDR3 covers 17 residues. The CDR3 DNA follows: TGTGCCAGCAGCTTAGCGTCTCCACAGGCTTTGAACACTAAAGCTTTCTTT. Amino acid sequence: CASSLASPQALNTKAFF.